Listed below are T cell receptor beta chains from one sample, sequenced in a study of blood T cells in healthy people across ages. TCRdb passed the 5' RACE reads through MiXCR, listing each CDR3 protein once. The sample lists 710,000 or so distinct CDR3 sequences; about 30% were seen once. Sequenced input: blood. The receptors were sampled from a woman older than 75 in good health. Each CDR3 is given with its conserved first and last residue. The order of the fields is V gene, J gene, clone size, D gene, CDR3 DNA, CDR3 protein. D genes are given only for firm matches. The size field is filled for only some rows; it gives once, few, many or a size class.

TRBV12-3/TRBV12-4,TRBJ1-1,many,TRBD1,TGTGCCAGCAGTCCCCGAGAGGGACAGAGGGCTGAAGCTTTCTTT,CASSPREGQRAEAFF
TRBV7-9,TRBJ2-1,many,NA,TGTGCCAGCGGGGATGATGAGCAGTTCTTC,CASGDDEQFF
TRBV7-3,TRBJ2-3,many,TRBD2,TGTGCCAGCAGCTCAGGGAGACTAGCGGGGGGCACAGATACGCAGTATTTT,CASSSGRLAGGTDTQYF
TRBV7-8,TRBJ1-1,NA,NA,TGTGCCAGCAGCTCTTCCAGGGTGAAGTACACTGAAGCTTTCTTT,CASSSSRVKYTEAFF
TRBV6-1,TRBJ1-1,NA,NA,TGTGCCAGCAGTGAGCGTGGAACTGAAGCTTTCTTT,CASSERGTEAFF
TRBV29-1,TRBJ1-1,few,NA,TGCAGCGTCTCTCCGGGACACGGAGGATTAATGAACACTGAAGCTTTCTTT,CSVSPGHGGLMNTEAFF
TRBV5-1,TRBJ2-7,many,TRBD2,TGCGCCAGCAATTTGGGGGGGGGAACCTACGAGCAGTACTTC,CASNLGGGTYEQYF
TRBV20-1,TRBJ2-7,NA,NA,TGCAGTGCTCCCCTACGCGAGCAGTACTTC,CSAPLREQYF
TRBV11-2,TRBJ2-7,NA,NA,TGTGCCAGCAGCTTAGATCGTCAGGGGTGGAACGAGCAGTACTTC,CASSLDRQGWNEQYF
TRBV5-5,TRBJ2-7,NA,TRBD1,TGTGCCAGCAGCTTGATGGGACAGGGGTACAATGAGCAGTACTTC,CASSLMGQGYNEQYF
TRBV5-4,TRBJ2-6,few,NA,TGTGCCAGCAGCTCGGCAGTTCCTGGGGCCAACGTCCTGACTTTC,CASSSAVPGANVLTF
TRBV5-1,TRBJ2-3,many,TRBD2,TGCGCCAGCAGCTTTCGGGGGGAGGTTACAGATACGCAGTATTTT,CASSFRGEVTDTQYF
TRBV12-5,TRBJ2-7,NA,TRBD2,TGTGCTAGTGGTTTGGGCGGACTAGCTTTCTACGAGCAGTACTTC,CASGLGGLAFYEQYF
TRBV3-1,TRBJ2-1,many,NA,TGTGCCAGCAGCCAGTCAGGCACAGACCAGTTCTTC,CASSQSGTDQFF
TRBV7-3,TRBJ2-3,many,NA,TGTGCCAGCAGCTCCGGACATGGAGTGACAGATACGCAGTATTTT,CASSSGHGVTDTQYF
TRBV6-2/TRBV6-3,TRBJ1-1,NA,TRBD1,TGTGCCATTGGACAGGGCTTGAACACTGAAGCTTTCTTT,CAIGQGLNTEAFF
TRBV20-1,TRBJ1-2,many,NA,TGCAGTGCTAGCGAGGGCCCCAGCTATGGCTACACCTTC,CSASEGPSYGYTF